This TCR beta chain was identified in a study of tumor and adjacent non-tumor tissue in lung cancer. Overall study findings and caveats: In normal lung, the top 100 clones were significantly more dominant than in tumor.

Regarding this clonotype: The antigen is undetermined. The junction and the germline gene differ at one end; a read error may be behind it.

No cell sorting was done before RNA was extracted from the tissue. Distant lung tissue was collected more than 3 cm away from the tumor edge. The length of the CDR3 is 16 residues. The germline gives CDR1 SGHDN, CDR2 FVKESK. A modified ARM-PCR protocol with three rounds of nested PCR amplified TCRbeta. MiXCR, applied by TCRdb to the multiplex PCR reads, yields one record per CDR3 protein. The sample holds 40,000 or so distinct CDR3 sequences, approximately 57% seen once. The chain links TRBV14 to TRBJ2-7; no definite D call. The receptor was isolated from a man aged 50-59 years with non-small cell lung cancer. Sequenced material: distant non-tumor lung tissue. CDR3 sequence: CASSQDPEFHTYEKYF. CDR3 nucleotide sequence: TGTGCCAGCAGCCAAGATCCCGAGTTTCATACCTACGAGAAGTACTTC.